The T cell receptor beta chain described here comes from a study of CD8 T cells in ankylosing spondylitis. Study conclusions and caveats: Blood of patients with ankylosing spondylitis appeared to be characterized by a TCR beta motif of about eight highly homologous variants. Existing reports had already noted some motif variants in reactive arthritis synovial fluid and blood.

This clonotype was picked up a small number of times. Antigen unknown. One entry per CDR3 protein results from TCRdb running MiXCR on the 5' RACE reads. Seen here are more than 300,000 distinct CDR3 sequences, 8% observed once, and the top ten hold less than 15%. Per the germline V gene, CDR1 is SGHRS and CDR2 is YFSETQ. The CDR3 has 18 residues. Trimming took 1 base from V and 8 from J; bases not matched to a gene: 18. Material: blood, either unsorted or a sorted T cell fraction (not recorded which). The source of this sequence is a male donor with ankylosing spondylitis. The chain links TRBV5-1 to TRBJ2-1; 7 bases line up with TRBD2. The CDR3 coding sequence is TGCGCCAGCAGCTTGTCTCCCCCCTCTAGCGGAGGGCCGGATGAGCAGTTCTTC. Residues: CASSLSPPSSGGPDEQFF.